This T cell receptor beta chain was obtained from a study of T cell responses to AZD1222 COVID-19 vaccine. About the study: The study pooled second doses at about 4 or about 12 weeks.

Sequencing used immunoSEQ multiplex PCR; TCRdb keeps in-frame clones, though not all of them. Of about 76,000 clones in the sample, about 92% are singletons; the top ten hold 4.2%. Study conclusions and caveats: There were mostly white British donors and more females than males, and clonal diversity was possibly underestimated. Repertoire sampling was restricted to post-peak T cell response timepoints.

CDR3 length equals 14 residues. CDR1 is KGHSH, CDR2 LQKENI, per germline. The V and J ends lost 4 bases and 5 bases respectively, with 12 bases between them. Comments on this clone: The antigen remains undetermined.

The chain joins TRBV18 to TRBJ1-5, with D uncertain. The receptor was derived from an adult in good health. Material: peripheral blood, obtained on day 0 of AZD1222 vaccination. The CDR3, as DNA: TGTGCCAGCTCACGTCCGGGCTCAGATCAGCCCCAGCATTTT. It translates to CASSRPGSDQPQHF.